Here is one T cell receptor (beta chain) with its context. Its antigen is as yet unknown. This specimen comes from a study of cytomegalovirus exposure and HLA in healthy donors. Study-wide results and caveats: Associated with HLA alleles at 0.05 false discovery rate in a later analysis were over 15,000 TCR beta sequences.

Germline V CDR1 and CDR2: SEHNR, FQNEAQ (reference sequence). This CDR3 has 12 amino acids. Primers for the PCR totalled 60 Vbeta and 13 Jbeta. Authors' data handling: Counted up in a later analysis, unique TCR beta chains came to about 80 million, with roughly 11 million shared. Produced via immunoSEQ multiplex PCR; TCRdb's table is partial and in-frame only. From that table come the V and J calls and clone size; the DNA was used to work out D and trimming. The sample yields 210,000 or so clones, approximately 81% seen once. Unrecorded immune exposure was likely among donors, who were nominally healthy when sampled.

The receptor was derived from a girl aged 2-10 years in good health and CMV-seronegative. The chain couples TRBV7-9 to TRBJ1-2, with D maybe TRBD1 (5 bases). Sequenced material: PBMCs. The CDR3 sequence is CSLSGGAYGYTF. The CDR3 DNA follows: TGTTCCCTATCCGGAGGGGCCTATGGCTACACCTTC.